Included here is one T cell receptor beta chain sequence, with context. Some clones are missing from TCRdb's copy, which holds only in-frame ones; the method was immunoSEQ multiplex PCR. Of 70,000 or so clones listed, approximately 89% are singletons. The sample originates from a study of control samples from healthy donors and cancer patients. Between the trimmed V and J ends, which lost 3 bases and 4 bases, there was a span of 6 bases. CDR1 and CDR2 (germline): SGDLS, YYNGEE. The CDR3 is made up of 12 amino acids. Sequenced input: PBMCs. The chain uses TRBV9 and TRBJ2-3; D gene unclear. The sequence derives from a man aged 55 to 70 with lung cancer. CDR3 residues: CASSASSDTQYF. Written as DNA, the CDR3 is TGTGCCAGCAGCGCGTCTTCAGATACGCAGTATTTT.